This is a list of T cell receptor beta chains from one sample in a study of shared clonotypes between healthy human individuals. The protocol was immunoSEQ multiplex PCR, while the TCRdb copy is restricted to in-frame clones and leaves out a portion. The table lists 2.3 million or so clones, over 85% of them singletons, with 0.39% in the top ten. Sequenced input: naive CD4+ T cells from PBMCs. These receptor sequences come from a man aged 18 to 35 in good health. Some clones in this sample may be carry-over from other donors' samples. The CDR3 runs from the conserved cysteine through the conserved F or W. Each record gives: J gene, D gene, CDR3 length, clone size, V gene, CDR3 DNA, CDR3 protein. The D gene is left open where the match is weak. Only some rows state a clone size, as once, few, many or a class for expanded clones.

TRBJ2-6,.,17,.,TRBV28,TGTGCCAGCAGTTTTTCGGCAGGTCGGGTCGGGGCCAACGTCCTGACTTTC,CASSFSAGRVGANVLTF
TRBJ1-1,TRBD1,16,.,TRBV7-9,TGTGCCAGCAGCTTAGAGGCAGGGGGGATTTGGACTGAAGCTTTCTTT,CASSLEAGGIWTEAFF
TRBJ1-2,TRBD1,16,.,TRBV5-4,TGTGCCAGCAGCTTGAAAGTAGGACAGGCCATGGGTGGCTACACCTTC,CASSLKVGQAMGGYTF
TRBJ2-1,.,12,once,TRBV29-1,TGCAGCGTTGCACAGGGTTACAATGAGCAGTTCTTC,CSVAQGYNEQFF
TRBJ2-7,TRBD1,15,.,TRBV2,TGTGCCAGCAGCGAGGTTTGGGACAGCTCCTACGAGCAGTACTTC,CASSEVWDSSYEQYF
TRBJ2-2,TRBD2,17,.,TRBV7-9,TGTGCCAGCAGGAACCTCCTAGCGGGAGGGAACACCGGGGAGCTGTTTTTT,CASRNLLAGGNTGELFF
TRBJ2-7,TRBD2,15,.,TRBV9,TGTGCCAGCAGCGTGATGGCGGGAGATTCCTACGAGCAGTACTTC,CASSVMAGDSYEQYF
TRBJ1-1,TRBD1,14,.,TRBV28,TGTGCCAGCACCAGGGGGGGCTCAAACACTGAAGCTTTCTTT,CASTRGGSNTEAFF
TRBJ1-1,.,19,.,TRBV7-9,TGTGCCAGCAGCTTAGTTCTTTGGTTACAACTTTCGACGAGCACTGAAGCTTTCTTT,CASSLVLWLQLSTSTEAFF
TRBJ1-5,.,13,.,TRBV6-5,TGTGCCAGCAGCGCCGCCCCGGATCAGCCCCAGCATTTT,CASSAAPDQPQHF
TRBJ2-2,.,17,.,TRBV28,TGTGCCAGCAGCACCCCCAGGGGCTCCGACTACACCGGGGAGCTGTTTTTT,CASSTPRGSDYTGELFF
TRBJ2-4,TRBD2,15,.,TRBV5-1,TGCGCCAGCAGGACTAGCTCGATAGCCAAAAACATTCAGTACTTC,CASRTSSIAKNIQYF
TRBJ2-2,TRBD2,17,.,TRBV10-2,TGCGCCAGCAGTGAGTCCGGACTAGCGGAGAACACCGGGGAGCTGTTTTTT,CASSESGLAENTGELFF
TRBJ1-1,TRBD1,13,.,TRBV18,TGTGCCAGCTCACGAGACAGGGGAGAAGCCGCTTTCTTT,CASSRDRGEAAFF
TRBJ1-1,.,17,.,TRBV19,TGTGCCAGTAGTATTTCCCAGGGGAATCGGCTCGACACTGAAGCTTTCTTT,CASSISQGNRLDTEAFF
TRBJ2-5,TRBD2,17,.,TRBV5-1,TGCGCCAGCACCGGAAGGGGACTAGCGGGAGGTGGGGAGACCCAGTACTTC,CASTGRGLAGGGETQYF
TRBJ1-3,.,13,.,TRBV5-1,TGCGCCAGCAGCGCGGATTCTGGAAACACCATATATTTT,CASSADSGNTIYF
TRBJ2-2,TRBD2,16,.,TRBV7-9,TGTGCCAGCAGCCGACTAGCGGGGGTGAACACCGGGGAGCTGTTTTTT,CASSRLAGVNTGELFF
TRBJ2-5,.,10,.,TRBV9,TGTGCCAGCGCGGGAGAGACCCAGTACTTC,CASAGETQYF
TRBJ2-2,TRBD2,15,.,TRBV7-3,TGTGCCAGCAGCTTAACGCAGGGAGGGACCGGGGAGCTGTTTTTT,CASSLTQGGTGELFF
TRBJ2-1,.,16,.,TRBV5-1,TGCGCCAGCAGCTTGCTGGTAGAACGGGGGGCCAATGAGCAGTTCTTC,CASSLLVERGANEQFF
TRBJ2-2,TRBD2,17,.,TRBV5-1,TGCGCCAGCAGCACCTCGTCCCTAGCGGGAGGAACCGGGGAGCTGTTTTTT,CASSTSSLAGGTGELFF
TRBJ2-7,.,14,.,TRBV7-2,TGTGCCAGCAGCTTTGGCGGAAGCTCCTACGAGCAGTACTTC,CASSFGGSSYEQYF
TRBJ2-1,TRBD1,18,.,TRBV18,TGTGCCAGCTCACCAGGTACTGCCAGGGGGTCCTCCTACAATGAGCAGTTCTTC,CASSPGTARGSSYNEQFF
TRBJ2-3,TRBD1,13,.,TRBV7-7,TGTGCCAGCAGCTTAGCGAGACAGGGAACGCAGTATTTT,CASSLARQGTQYF
TRBJ2-1,.,17,.,TRBV2,TGTGCCAGCAGTTTCAACCGACTAGACCTCTCCTACAATGAGCAGTTCTTC,CASSFNRLDLSYNEQFF
TRBJ2-7,.,11,.,TRBV6-6,TGTGCCAGCAGTCAGGCAAGAGAGCAGTACTTC,CASSQAREQYF
TRBJ2-7,.,13,.,TRBV6-1,TGTGCCAGCAGTGAGGTAGATTCCTACGAGCAGTACTTC,CASSEVDSYEQYF
TRBJ1-1,TRBD1,15,few,TRBV19,TGTGCCAGTAGTTTCATTGCCGGGACAGGGACTGAAGCTTTCTTT,CASSFIAGTGTEAFF
TRBJ2-7,TRBD2,17,.,TRBV4-3,TGCGCCAGCAGCCAAGATCTTCCTAGCGGGAACTCCTACGAGCAGTACTTC,CASSQDLPSGNSYEQYF